Shown below are 2 T cell receptor beta chains from a single sample sequenced in a study of cytomegalovirus exposure and HLA in healthy donors. The PCR used 60 Vbeta and 13 Jbeta primers. Generated by immunoSEQ multiplex PCR, the TCRdb table keeps only in-frame clones and is missing some. The repertoire table contains over 40,000 clones. Sequenced input: PBMCs. These receptors were obtained from a woman aged 40 to 50 in good health and CMV-seronegative.

This rearrangement joins TRBV2 to TRBJ2-5; 7 nucleotides line up with TRBD1. The J call could be wrong; TRBJ2-7 is a better fit for the DNA end. The CDR3 loop spans 15 amino acids. Germline lookup yields CDR1 SNHLY and CDR2 FYNNEI. The CDR3 DNA follows: TGTGCCAGCAGTGAATCCGGGACAGCAGCCTACGAGCAGTACTTC. It specifies CASSESGTAAYEQYF.

This chain joins TRBV19 and TRBJ1-2, with D possibly being TRBD1 (5 bases). V dropped 4 bases and J dropped 4 bases, with 13 bases sitting between them. Germline loops: CDR1 LNHDA, CDR2 SQIVND (reference sequence). CDR3 size: 14 residues. The CDR3 here is CASSTTRATYGYTF. For the CDR3, the DNA is TGTGCCAGTAGTACCACCAGGGCCACCTATGGCTACACCTTC.